Here is one T cell receptor (beta chain) with its context. Its antigen is as yet unknown. These data belong to a study of cytomegalovirus exposure and HLA in healthy donors. The primer mix had 60 Vbeta and 13 Jbeta primers. Authors' data handling: There were about 80 million unique TCR beta chains by a later count, and 8.5 million to 14 million of them were shared. Profiled with immunoSEQ multiplex PCR; TCRdb holds only in-frame clones, not every one. That table is the source of V, J and clone size, and D and trimming were worked out from the DNA. The table shows roughly 180,000 clones, with roughly 80% occurring only once. There are 15 residues in the CDR3. Trimming pared 2 bases from V and 7 bases from J, leaving 16 bases between. In germline, CDR1 is SGHRS, CDR2 YFSETQ. Study-level points and caveats: As a later analysis revealed, most CMV-associated TCR beta chains appeared HLA-restricted.

Sequences were obtained from PBMCs. The origin of this receptor is a woman aged 45-65 years in good health and CMV-seropositive. This chain connects TRBV5-1 to TRBJ2-1, with D perhaps TRBD2 (5 bases). CDR3 in amino acids: CASSLLVGSTNEQFF. CDR3 nucleotides: TGCGCCAGCAGCTTACTAGTGGGGAGTACGAATGAGCAGTTCTTC. Full variable domain (rest looked up from reference TRBV5-1 and TRBJ2-1): KAGVTQTPRYLIKTRGQQVTLSCSPISGHRSVSWYQQTPGQGLQFLFEYFSETQRNKGNFPGRFSGRQFSNSRSEMNVSTLELGDSALYLCASSLLVGSTNEQFFGPGTRLTVL.